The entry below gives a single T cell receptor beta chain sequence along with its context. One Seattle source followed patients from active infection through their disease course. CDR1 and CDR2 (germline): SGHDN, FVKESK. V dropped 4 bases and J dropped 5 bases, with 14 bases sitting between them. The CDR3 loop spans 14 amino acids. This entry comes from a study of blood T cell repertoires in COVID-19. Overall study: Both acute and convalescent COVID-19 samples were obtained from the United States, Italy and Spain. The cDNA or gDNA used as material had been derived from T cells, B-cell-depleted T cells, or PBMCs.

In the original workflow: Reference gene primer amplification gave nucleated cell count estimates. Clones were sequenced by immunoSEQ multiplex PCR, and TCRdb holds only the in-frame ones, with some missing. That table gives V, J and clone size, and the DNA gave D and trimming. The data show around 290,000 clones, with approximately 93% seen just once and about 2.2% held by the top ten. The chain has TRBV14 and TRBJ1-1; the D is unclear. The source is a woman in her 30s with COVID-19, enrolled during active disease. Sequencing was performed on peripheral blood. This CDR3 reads CASSPLMVRTEAFF. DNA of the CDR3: TGTGCCAGCAGCCCCCTGATGGTCCGGACTGAAGCTTTCTTT.